Shown below are 9 T cell receptor beta chains from a single sample sequenced in a study of human T cells and chemical hapten exposure. MiXCR, applied by TCRdb to the RACE reads, yields one record per CDR3 protein. This repertoire shows more than 35,000 distinct CDR3 sequences, roughly an eighth found once; its top ten account for over 2%. Documented time point: patch test 3, about 24 weeks after DPC sensitization. Stated treatment: therapeutic diphenylcyclopropenone sensitization with weekly scalp DPC. Sequencing started from total RNA isolated from unfractionated whole blood. The sequencing here drew on whole blood, taken in connection with sensitization to the hapten diphenylcyclopropenone (DPC). These receptors were taken from a woman between 35 and 50 years old with alopecia areata. Some clones in this sample may be carry-over from other donors' samples.

This sequence joins TRBV9 and TRBJ1-1; no reliable D call. Germline CDR1 reads SGDLS; CDR2 reads YYNGEE. The ends were cut back, 3 bases at V and 0 bases at J, with 6 bases in the middle. The CDR3 has 13 residues. In nucleotides, the CDR3 is TGTGCCAGCAGCGGCGAGGTGAACACTGAAGCTTTCTTT. Encoded protein: CASSGEVNTEAFF.

The V call is TRBV5-6, the J call TRBJ2-7; no clear D. Germline-derived CDR1 and CDR2 are SGHDT and YYEEEE. The CDR3 runs to 15 residues. Trimming pared 5 bases from V and 2 bases from J, leaving 17 bases between. The CDR3, as DNA: TGTGCCAGCAGACCGCTCTCGGCGGCAACCTACGAGCAGTACTTC. It yields the protein CASRPLSAATYEQYF.

Only a few counts were recorded for this clonotype. The chain joins TRBV10-3 to TRBJ2-3; unclear D gene. CDR3 length equals 12 residues. V was clipped by 8 bases and J by 5 bases, with 11 bases between them. Looked up from germline, CDR1 is ENHRY and CDR2 is SYGVKD. The CDR3 nucleotides are TGTGCCATCTCTACCGAAGGAGATACGCAGTATTTT. Protein: CAISTEGDTQYF.

The V call is TRBV20-1, the J call TRBJ1-1; 7 bases map to TRBD1. Germline V gene lookup returns CDR1 DFQATT and CDR2 SNEGSKA (reference sequence). The CDR3 sequence is 13 residues long. Trimming took 7 bases from V and 1 from J; bases not matched to a gene: 6. The chain's CDR3 is CSGTGAWNTEAFF. Written as DNA, the CDR3 is TGCAGTGGGACAGGCGCCTGGAACACTGAAGCTTTCTTT.

The chain uses TRBV9 and TRBJ2-1; D is uncertain. The CDR3 has 16 residues. Trimming left V 4 bases short and J 4 bases short, with 18 bases between. CDR1 and CDR2 (germline): SGDLS, YYNGEE. CDR3 region: CASSPSPRGLYNEQFF. The CDR3 nucleotides are TGTGCCAGCAGCCCCAGTCCCCGTGGGCTTTACAATGAGCAGTTCTTC.

This clonotype came up many times. The J gene is TRBJ1-1, the V gene TRBV9, with 7 bases matching TRBD1. The CDR3 totals 16 residues. Trimming at V came to 5 bases and at J to 1 base, leaving 11 bases not matched to a gene. Looked up from germline, CDR1 is SGDLS and CDR2 is YYNGEE. The CDR3 region is CASSHLQGTANTEAFF. For the CDR3, the DNA is TGTGCCAGCAGTCACTTACAGGGGACAGCGAACACTGAAGCTTTCTTT.

The chain couples TRBV20-1 to TRBJ2-4; 7 bases fit TRBD2. The germline V gene encodes CDR1 DFQATT and CDR2 SNEGSKA (reference sequence). The CDR3 spans 17 residues. The V and J ends lost 0 bases and 0 bases, in that order; junction bases with no gene match: 8. CDR3 nucleotides: TGCAGTGCTAGAGATGCGCGGGGGAGCTTAGCCAAAAACATTCAGTACTTC. Protein: CSARDARGSLAKNIQYF.

In its sample, this clonotype was seen many times. The chain recombines TRBV2 with TRBJ2-2, with D hard to call. Trimming took off 2 bases at V and 1 base at J, with 5 bases between the two ends. This CDR3 comprises 14 residues. Germline V gene sequence: CDR1 SNHLY, CDR2 FYNNEI. CDR3 amino acids: CASSEQKNTGELFF. DNA of the CDR3: TGTGCCAGCAGTGAACAGAAGAACACCGGGGAGCTGTTTTTT.

This rearrangement joins TRBV19 to TRBJ1-4; TRBD1 might be the D (5 bases). Germline CDR1 LNHDA, CDR2 SQIVND (reference sequence). The CDR3 has 13 residues. Trimming left V 7 bases short and J 8 bases short, with 14 bases between. The CDR3, as DNA: TGTGCCAGTACCCCTGGGGGGGTCGAAAAACTGTTTTTT. It codes for CASTPGGVEKLFF.